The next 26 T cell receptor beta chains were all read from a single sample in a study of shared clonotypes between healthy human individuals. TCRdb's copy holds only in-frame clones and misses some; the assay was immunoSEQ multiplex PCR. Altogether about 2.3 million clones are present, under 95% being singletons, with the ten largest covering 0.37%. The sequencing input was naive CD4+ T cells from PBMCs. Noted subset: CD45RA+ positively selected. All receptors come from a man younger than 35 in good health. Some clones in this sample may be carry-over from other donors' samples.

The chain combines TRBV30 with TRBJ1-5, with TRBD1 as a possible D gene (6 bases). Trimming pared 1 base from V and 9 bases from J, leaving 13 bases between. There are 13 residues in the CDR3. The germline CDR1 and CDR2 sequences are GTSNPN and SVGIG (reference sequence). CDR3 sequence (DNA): TGTGCCTGGAGTGAACAGGGTTTGGGGCCCCAGCATTTT. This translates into CAWSEQGLGPQHF.

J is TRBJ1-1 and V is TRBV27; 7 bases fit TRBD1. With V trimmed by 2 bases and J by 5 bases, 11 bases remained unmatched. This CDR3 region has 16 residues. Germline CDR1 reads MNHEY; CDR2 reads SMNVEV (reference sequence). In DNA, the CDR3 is TGTGCCAGCAGTTTAGACAGGGCCCCTTGGGGTACTGAAGCTTTCTTT. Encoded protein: CASSLDRAPWGTEAFF.

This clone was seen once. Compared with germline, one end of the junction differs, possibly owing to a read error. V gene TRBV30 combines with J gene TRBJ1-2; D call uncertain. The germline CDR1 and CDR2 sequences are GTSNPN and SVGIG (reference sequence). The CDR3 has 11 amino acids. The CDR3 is CAWSDGSGHTF. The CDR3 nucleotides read TGTGCCTGGAGTGATGGAAGTGGCCACACCTTC. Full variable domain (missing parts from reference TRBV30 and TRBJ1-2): SQTIHQWPATLVQPVGSPLSLECTVEGTSNPNLYWYRQAAGRGLQLLFYSVGIGQISSEVPQNLSASRPQDRQFILSSKKLLLSDSGFYLCAWSDGSGHTFGSGTRLTVV.

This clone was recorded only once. CDR3 amino acids: CASSSWTANTGELFF. The CDR3 DNA is TGTGCCAGCAGCTCATGGACAGCTAACACCGGGGAGCTGTTTTTT. The chain carries TRBV9 and TRBJ2-2, with D possibly being TRBD1 (6 bases). The CDR3 loop spans 15 amino acids. Germline V gene sequence: CDR1 SGDLS, CDR2 YYNGEE. Trimming pared 4 bases from V and 2 bases from J, leaving 12 bases between.

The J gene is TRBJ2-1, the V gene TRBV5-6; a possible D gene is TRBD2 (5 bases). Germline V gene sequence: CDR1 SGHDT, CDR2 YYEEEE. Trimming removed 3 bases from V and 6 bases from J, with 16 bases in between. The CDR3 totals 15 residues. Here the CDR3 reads CASSSGLSPSNEQFF. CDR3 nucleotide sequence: TGTGCCAGCAGCTCCGGACTCTCCCCGAGCAATGAGCAGTTCTTC.

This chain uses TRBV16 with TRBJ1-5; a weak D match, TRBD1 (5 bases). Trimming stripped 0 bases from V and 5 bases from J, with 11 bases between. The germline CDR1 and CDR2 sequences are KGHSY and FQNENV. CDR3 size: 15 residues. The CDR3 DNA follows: TGTGCCAGCAGCCAATCGGGAGGGACTCATCAGCCCCAGCATTTT. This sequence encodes CASSQSGGTHQPQHF. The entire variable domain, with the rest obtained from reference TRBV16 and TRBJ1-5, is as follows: GEEVAQTPKHLVRGEGQKAKLYCAPIKGHSYVFWYQQVLKNEFKFLISFQNENVFDETGMPKERFSAKCLPNSPCSLEIQATKLEDSAVYFCASSQSGGTHQPQHFGDGTRLSIL.

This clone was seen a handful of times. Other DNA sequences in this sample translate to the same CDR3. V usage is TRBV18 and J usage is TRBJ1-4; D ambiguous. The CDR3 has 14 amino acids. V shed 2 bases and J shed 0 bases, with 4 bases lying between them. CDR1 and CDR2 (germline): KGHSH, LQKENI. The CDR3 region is CASSPSTTNEKLFF. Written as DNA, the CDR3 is TGTGCCAGCTCACCAAGTACAACTAATGAAAAACTGTTTTTT.

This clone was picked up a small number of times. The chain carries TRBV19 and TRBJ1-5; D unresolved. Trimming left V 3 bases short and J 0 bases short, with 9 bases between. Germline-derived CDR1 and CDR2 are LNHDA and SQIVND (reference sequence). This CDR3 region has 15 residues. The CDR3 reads CASSMGGFSNQPQHF. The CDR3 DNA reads TGTGCCAGTAGTATGGGTGGTTTTAGCAATCAGCCCCAGCATTTT.

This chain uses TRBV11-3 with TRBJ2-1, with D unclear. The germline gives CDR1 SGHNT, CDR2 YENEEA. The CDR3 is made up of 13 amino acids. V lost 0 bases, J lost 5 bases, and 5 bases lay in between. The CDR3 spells CASSLERHNEQFF. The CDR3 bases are TGTGCCAGCAGCTTAGAAAGACACAATGAGCAGTTCTTC.

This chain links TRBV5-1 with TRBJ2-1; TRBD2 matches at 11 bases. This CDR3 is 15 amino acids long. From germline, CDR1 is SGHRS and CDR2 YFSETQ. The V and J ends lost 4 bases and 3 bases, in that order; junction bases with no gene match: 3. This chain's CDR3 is CASSITSGSYNEQFF. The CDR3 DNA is TGCGCCAGCAGCATAACTAGCGGGAGCTACAATGAGCAGTTCTTC. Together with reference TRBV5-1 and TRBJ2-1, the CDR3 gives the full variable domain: KAGVTQTPRYLIKTRGQQVTLSCSPISGHRSVSWYQQTPGQGLQFLFEYFSETQRNKGNFPGRFSGRQFSNSRSEMNVSTLELGDSALYLCASSITSGSYNEQFFGPGTRLTVL.

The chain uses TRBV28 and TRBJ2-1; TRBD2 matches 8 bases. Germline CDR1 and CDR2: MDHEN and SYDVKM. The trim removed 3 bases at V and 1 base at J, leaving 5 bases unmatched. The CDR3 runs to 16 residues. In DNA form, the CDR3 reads TGTGCCAGCAGTTTGGGCGGGAGGCTTTCCTACAATGAGCAGTTCTTC. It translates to CASSLGGRLSYNEQFF.

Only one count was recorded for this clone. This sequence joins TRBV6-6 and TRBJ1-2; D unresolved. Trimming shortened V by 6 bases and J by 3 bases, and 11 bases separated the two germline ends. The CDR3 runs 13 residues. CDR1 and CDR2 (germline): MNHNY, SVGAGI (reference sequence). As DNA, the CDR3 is TGTGCCAGCAGAAAAACCGGGGACTATGGCTACACCTTC. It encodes CASRKTGDYGYTF.

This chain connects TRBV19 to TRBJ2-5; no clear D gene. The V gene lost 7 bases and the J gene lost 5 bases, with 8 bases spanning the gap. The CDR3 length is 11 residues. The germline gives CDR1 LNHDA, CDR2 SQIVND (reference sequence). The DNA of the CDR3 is TGTGCCAGTATGGGTCGGGAGACCCAGTACTTC. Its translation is CASMGRETQYF.

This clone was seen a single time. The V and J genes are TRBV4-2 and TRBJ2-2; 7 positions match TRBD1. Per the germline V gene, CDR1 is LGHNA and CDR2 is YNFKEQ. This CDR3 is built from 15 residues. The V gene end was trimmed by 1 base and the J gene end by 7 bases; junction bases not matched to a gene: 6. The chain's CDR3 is CASSQARGPNGELFF. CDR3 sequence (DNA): TGTGCCAGCAGCCAAGCGAGGGGGCCCAACGGGGAGCTGTTTTTT.

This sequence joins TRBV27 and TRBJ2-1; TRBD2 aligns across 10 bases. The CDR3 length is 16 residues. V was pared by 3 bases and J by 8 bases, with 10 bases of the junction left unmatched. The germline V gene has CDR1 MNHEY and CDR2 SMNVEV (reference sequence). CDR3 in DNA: TGTGCCAGCAGTTTCCTAGGGGTAGCGGGAGGATATGAGCAGTTCTTC. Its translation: CASSFLGVAGGYEQFF.

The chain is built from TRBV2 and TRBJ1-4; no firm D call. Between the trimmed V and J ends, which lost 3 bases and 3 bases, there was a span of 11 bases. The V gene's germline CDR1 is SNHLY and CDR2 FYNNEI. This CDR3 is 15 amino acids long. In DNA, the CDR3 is TGTGCCAGCAGTGATAACAGTTTTTCTAATGAAAAACTGTTTTTT. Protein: CASSDNSFSNEKLFF.

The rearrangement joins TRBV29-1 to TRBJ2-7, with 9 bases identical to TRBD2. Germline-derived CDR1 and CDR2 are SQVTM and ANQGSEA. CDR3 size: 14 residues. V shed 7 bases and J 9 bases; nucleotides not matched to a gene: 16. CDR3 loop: CSARGASGVLGQYF. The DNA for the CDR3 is TGCAGCGCCAGGGGGGCTAGCGGGGTCCTGGGGCAGTACTTC.

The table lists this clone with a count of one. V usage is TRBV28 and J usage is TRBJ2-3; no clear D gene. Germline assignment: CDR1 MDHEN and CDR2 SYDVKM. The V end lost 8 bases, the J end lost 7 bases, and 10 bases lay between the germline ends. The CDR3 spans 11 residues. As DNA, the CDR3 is TGTGCCAGCGGAGTCAGGTATACGCAGTATTTT. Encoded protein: CASGVRYTQYF.

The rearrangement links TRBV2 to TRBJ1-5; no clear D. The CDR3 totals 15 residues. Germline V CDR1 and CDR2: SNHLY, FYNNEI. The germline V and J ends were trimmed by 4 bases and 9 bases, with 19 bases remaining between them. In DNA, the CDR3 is TGTGCCAGCAGTGGTATGGCGTGGCAGACAAGGCCCCAGCATTTT. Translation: CASSGMAWQTRPQHF. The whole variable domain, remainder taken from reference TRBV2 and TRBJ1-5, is EPEVTQTPSHQVTQMGQEVILRCVPISNHLYFYWYRQILGQKVEFLVSFYNNEISEKSEIFDDQFSVERPDGSNFTLKIRSTKLEDSAMYFCASSGMAWQTRPQHFGDGTRLSIL.

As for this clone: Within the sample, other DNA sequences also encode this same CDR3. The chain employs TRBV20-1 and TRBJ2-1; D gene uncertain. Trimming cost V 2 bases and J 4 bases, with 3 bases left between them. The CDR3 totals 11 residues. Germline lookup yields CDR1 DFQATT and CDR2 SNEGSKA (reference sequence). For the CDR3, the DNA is TGCAGTGCTAGATTTTACAATGAGCAGTTCTTC. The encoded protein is CSARFYNEQFF.

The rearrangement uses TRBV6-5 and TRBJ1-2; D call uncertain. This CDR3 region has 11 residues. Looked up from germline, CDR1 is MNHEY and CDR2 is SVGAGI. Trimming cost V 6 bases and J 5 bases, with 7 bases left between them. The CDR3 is CASRSGYGYTF. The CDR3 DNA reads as TGTGCCAGCAGATCCGGGTATGGCTACACCTTC.

The DNA of the CDR3 is TGCGCCAGCAGCCTACCAGGGAATAACTATGGCTACACCTTC. Amino acids: CASSLPGNNYGYTF. V is TRBV5-1 and J is TRBJ1-2; weak D call: TRBD1 (5 bases). The ends were cut back, 4 bases at V and 1 base at J, with 11 bases in the middle. Germline values: CDR1 SGHRS, CDR2 YFSETQ. This CDR3 spans 14 amino acids.

CDR3 DNA: TGCAGCGTTGAATACGGGGCCGCAGATACGCAGTATTTT. Translation: CSVEYGAADTQYF. This sequence joins TRBV29-1 and TRBJ2-3; D tentatively fits TRBD1 or TRBD2 (5 bases each). V was clipped by 2 bases and J by 4 bases, with 10 bases between them. Germline V gene lookup returns CDR1 SQVTM and CDR2 ANQGSEA. CDR3 length: 13 amino acids.

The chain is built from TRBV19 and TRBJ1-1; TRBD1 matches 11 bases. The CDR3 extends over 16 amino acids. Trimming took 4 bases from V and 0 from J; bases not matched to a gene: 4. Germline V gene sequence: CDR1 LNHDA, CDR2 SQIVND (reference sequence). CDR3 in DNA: TGTGCCAGTAGTAGGACAGGGGGCAGGGTGAACACTGAAGCTTTCTTT. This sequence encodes CASSRTGGRVNTEAFF.

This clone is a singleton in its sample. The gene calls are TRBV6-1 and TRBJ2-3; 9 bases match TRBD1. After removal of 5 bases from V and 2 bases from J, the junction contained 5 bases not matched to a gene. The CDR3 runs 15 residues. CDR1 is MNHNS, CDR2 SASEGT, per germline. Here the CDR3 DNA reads TGTGCCAGCAGTTTAGGGACAGGGATCACAGATACGCAGTATTTT. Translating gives CASSLGTGITDTQYF.

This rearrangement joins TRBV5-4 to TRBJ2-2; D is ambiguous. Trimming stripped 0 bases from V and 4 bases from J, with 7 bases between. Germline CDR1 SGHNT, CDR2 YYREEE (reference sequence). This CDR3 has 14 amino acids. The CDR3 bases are TGTGCCAGCAGCTTGGAGGCAGGCACCGGGGAGCTGTTTTTT. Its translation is CASSLEAGTGELFF.